The 2 T cell receptor beta chains below were found in one sample sequenced in a study of cytomegalovirus exposure and HLA in healthy donors. PCR was performed using 60 Vbeta and 13 Jbeta primers. Clones were sequenced by immunoSEQ multiplex PCR, and TCRdb holds only the in-frame ones, with some missing. The table records 180,000 or so clones, 65% to 85% of them present only once. The specimen sequenced was PBMCs. The receptor set was obtained from a girl under 18 in good health and CMV-seropositive.

This rearrangement joins TRBV6-4 to TRBJ1-1; perhaps TRBD1 as D (6 bases). V shed 6 bases and J shed 0 bases, with 11 bases lying between them. The CDR3 runs 14 residues. The germline CDR1 and CDR2 sequences are MRHNA and SNTAGT. In DNA, the CDR3 is TGTGCCAGCAGAAGGGACACGGTGAACACTGAAGCTTTCTTT. Amino acid sequence: CASRRDTVNTEAFF.

The chain couples TRBV6-9 to TRBJ2-5; 12 bases agree with TRBD2. Germline-derived CDR1 and CDR2 are MNHGY and SVAAGI. The V and J ends lost 4 bases and 5 bases, in that order; junction bases with no gene match: 17. The CDR3 is 19 amino acids. This CDR3 is CASSCNWRPSGRGDETQYF. For the CDR3, the DNA is TGTGCCAGCAGTTGTAACTGGCGGCCTAGCGGGAGGGGTGACGAGACCCAGTACTTC.